The clone carrying this TCR beta chain was counted many times. The antigen is undetermined. In TCRdb, the reads were re-called with MiXCR into one record per CDR3 protein. The sample contains over 40,000 distinct CDR3 sequences, roughly 18% of which appear only once. This entry is derived from a study of T cell repertoires in cytomegalovirus infection. This CDR3 spans 12 amino acids. Trimming took 3 bases from V and 7 from J, leaving 10 bases between them. Germline V gene data show CDR1 as SGHTA and CDR2 as FQGNSA. Study results and limitations: Ex vivo, HLA-C-restricted CMV-specific TCR beta clonotypes prevailed over the rest of the response.

The gene calls are TRBV7-2 and TRBJ2-7; the D gene is possibly TRBD1 (6 bases). Here the sequenced sample was CD8+ T cells from cultured PBMCs, taken from culture after CMV antigen stimulation. The sequence was collected from a human donor in good health (CMV status not recorded). Some clones in this sample may be carry-over from other donors' samples. CDR3 coding DNA: TGTGCCAGCAGCTTCACAGGGAATGAGCAGTACTTC. Its protein is CASSFTGNEQYF.